These 9 T cell receptor beta chains originate from one sample sequenced in a study of T cell repertoires in cytomegalovirus infection. TCRdb itself ran the reads through MiXCR, one entry per CDR3 protein. Of hundreds of thousands of distinct CDR3 sequences in the sample, roughly 30% were seen once. Which antigens these TCRs recognize remains unknown. The sample here was cultured CD8+ T cells from PBMCs, taken from culture after CMV antigen stimulation. These receptors were obtained from a human donor in good health (CMV status not recorded). Some clones in this sample may be carry-over from other donors' samples.

The CDR3, as DNA: TGTGCCACCAGCAGAGATTGGCGGAGGATAAGCAATCAGCCCCAGCATTTT. Translation gives CATSRDWRRISNQPQHF. The V and J genes are TRBV15 and TRBJ1-5; no reliable D call. This CDR3 has 17 residues. The germline CDR1 and CDR2 sequences are LNHNV and YYDKDF (reference sequence). The ends were cut back, 0 bases at V and 1 base at J, with 13 bases in the middle.

The chain uses TRBV7-9 and TRBJ2-3; TRBD2 matches at 12 bases. CDR1 and CDR2 from the germline V gene are SEHNR and FQNEAQ (reference sequence). The CDR3 extends over 18 amino acids. Unmatched junction bases numbered 9, after V lost 3 bases and J lost 2 bases. CDR3: CASSFSTSGGDFTDTQYF. The DNA of the CDR3 is TGTGCCAGCAGCTTTTCGACTAGCGGGGGAGATTTCACAGATACGCAGTATTTT. Full variable domain (remainder filled in from reference TRBV7-9 and TRBJ2-3): DTGVSQNPRHKITKRGQNVTFRCDPISEHNRLYWYRQTLGQGPEFLTYFQNEAQLEKSRLLSDRFSAERPKGSFSTLEIQRTEQGDSAMYLCASSFSTSGGDFTDTQYFGPGTRLTVL.

This clonotype was recorded a few times. The gene calls are TRBV29-1 and TRBJ2-1, with TRBD2 matching 9 bases. The CDR3 length is 11 residues. Germline V gene sequence: CDR1 SQVTM, CDR2 ANQGSEA. The V segment lost 8 bases and the J segment 14 bases; nucleotides outside the gene matches: 10. This CDR3 reads CSPRLAGVEFF. CDR3 coding DNA: TGCAGCCCCCGGTTAGCGGGGGTGGAGTTCTTC.

This clonotype showed up just a few times. CDR3 region: CASSFGLLWGSYNEQFF. The CDR3 coding sequence is TGTGCCAGCAGTTTTGGACTGCTGTGGGGCTCCTACAATGAGCAGTTCTTC. The chain carries TRBV28 and TRBJ2-1; tentatively, D is TRBD2 (5 bases). The V end lost 3 bases, the J end lost 0 bases, and 15 bases lay between the germline ends. The CDR3 is 17 amino acids. CDR1 is MDHEN and CDR2 is SYDVKM in the germline V gene.

The chain combines TRBV7-4 with TRBJ2-2; TRBD2 matches 14 bases. Germline trimming cut 8 bases from V and 6 bases from J; bases unmatched to any gene: 5. CDR3 length: 15 residues. Germline V gives CDR1 SGHVT, CDR2 SQSDAQ. For the CDR3, the DNA is TGTGCCAGCCGCTGGACTAGCGGGGGGCCCGGGGAGCTGTTTTTT. The encoded protein is CASRWTSGGPGELFF.

The chain has TRBV4-2 and TRBJ2-7, with D unresolved. From germline, CDR1 is LGHNA and CDR2 YNFKEQ. Trimming cost V 0 bases and J 2 bases, with 14 bases left between them. The CDR3 extends over 16 amino acids. CDR3 DNA: TGTGCCAGCAGCCAAGATACTTCGGCGGAGACCTACGAGCAGTACTTC. It encodes CASSQDTSAETYEQYF.

V and J are TRBV7-9 and TRBJ2-3; 7 positions agree with TRBD1. The CDR3 contains 17 residues. J lost 0 bases, V lost 5 bases, and 11 bases had no gene match. Germline V lookup: CDR1 SEHNR, CDR2 FQNEAQ (reference sequence). The CDR3 DNA reads TGTGCCAGCAGCCATCCCCGACAGGGTCCTAGCACAGATACGCAGTATTTT. Translated, it gives CASSHPRQGPSTDTQYF. The full variable domain, completed using reference TRBV7-9 and TRBJ2-3, is DTGVSQNPRHKITKRGQNVTFRCDPISEHNRLYWYRQTLGQGPEFLTYFQNEAQLEKSRLLSDRFSAERPKGSFSTLEIQRTEQGDSAMYLCASSHPRQGPSTDTQYFGPGTRLTVL.

This clonotype has a count of ten or more. This chain connects TRBV7-2 to TRBJ2-7; D is undetermined. Per the germline V gene, CDR1 is SGHTA and CDR2 is FQGNSA. Trimming stripped 1 base from V and 3 bases from J, with 4 bases between. This CDR3 comprises 12 residues. The CDR3 DNA follows: TGTGCCAGCAGCTTAGGGTACTACGAGCAGTACTTC. Amino acids: CASSLGYYEQYF.

In its sample, this clonotype was seen a few times. The V gene is TRBV24-1, the J gene TRBJ2-2, with 7 positions matching TRBD1. J gave up 3 bases and V 4 bases, and 7 bases lay outside the gene matches. The CDR3 extends over 16 amino acids. Germline loops: CDR1 KGHDR, CDR2 SFDVKD. The CDR3 loop reads CATSDRQGSYTGELFF. Written as DNA, the CDR3 is TGTGCCACCAGTGACCGACAGGGATCGTACACCGGGGAGCTGTTTTTT.